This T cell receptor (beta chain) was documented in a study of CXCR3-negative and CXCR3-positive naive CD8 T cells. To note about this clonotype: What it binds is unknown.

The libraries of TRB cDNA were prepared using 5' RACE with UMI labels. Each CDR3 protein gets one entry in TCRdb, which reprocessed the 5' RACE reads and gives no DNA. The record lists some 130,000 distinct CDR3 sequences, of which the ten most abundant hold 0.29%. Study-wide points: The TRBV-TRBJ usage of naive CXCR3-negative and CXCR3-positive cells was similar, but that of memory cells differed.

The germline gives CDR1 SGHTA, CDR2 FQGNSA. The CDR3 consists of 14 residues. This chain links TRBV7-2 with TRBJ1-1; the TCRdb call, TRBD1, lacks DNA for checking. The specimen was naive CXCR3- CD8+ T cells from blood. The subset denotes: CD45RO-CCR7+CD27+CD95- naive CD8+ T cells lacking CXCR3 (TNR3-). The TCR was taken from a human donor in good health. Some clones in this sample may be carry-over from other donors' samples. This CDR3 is CASSHWTGNTEAFF.